This T cell receptor (beta chain) comes out of a study of T-cell reconstitution after alpha-beta-depleted transplantation in children. There are many counts of this clonotype. As it was prepared, the TCRbeta library received unique molecular identifiers. TCRdb fed the PCR reads into MiXCR, producing one record per CDR3 protein. This table holds 400,000 to 550,000 distinct CDR3 sequences, roughly 10% found once. The receptor was derived from a child aged 2-15 years with inherited bone marrow failure, due to receive a stem cell transplant. This specimen was PBMCs, taken before TCRalphabeta/CD19-depleted stem cell transplant.

The CDR3 coding sequence is TGCAGCGTTCTTTTTTACGAGCAGTACTTC. It is translated as CSVLFYEQYF. V and J are TRBV29-1 and TRBJ2-7; D call uncertain. CDR3 length: 10 amino acids. V dropped 5 bases and J dropped 4 bases, with 6 bases sitting between them. Germline lookup yields CDR1 SQVTM and CDR2 ANQGSEA.